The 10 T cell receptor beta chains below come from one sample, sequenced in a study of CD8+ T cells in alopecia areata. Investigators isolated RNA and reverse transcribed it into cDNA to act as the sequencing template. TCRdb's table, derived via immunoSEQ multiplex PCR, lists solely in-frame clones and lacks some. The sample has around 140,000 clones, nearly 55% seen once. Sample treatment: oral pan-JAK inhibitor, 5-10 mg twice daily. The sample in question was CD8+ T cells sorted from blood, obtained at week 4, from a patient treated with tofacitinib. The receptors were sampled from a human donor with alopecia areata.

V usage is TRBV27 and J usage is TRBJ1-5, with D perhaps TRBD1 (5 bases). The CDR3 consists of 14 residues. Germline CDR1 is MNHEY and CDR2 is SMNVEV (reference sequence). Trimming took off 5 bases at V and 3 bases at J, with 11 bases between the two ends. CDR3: CASSLRQNNQPQHF. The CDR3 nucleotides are TGTGCCAGCAGTCTCCGACAGAACAATCAGCCCCAGCATTTT.

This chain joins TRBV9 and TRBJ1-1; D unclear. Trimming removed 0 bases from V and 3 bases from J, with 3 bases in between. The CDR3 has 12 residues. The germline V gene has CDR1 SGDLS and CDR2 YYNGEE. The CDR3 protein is CASSVVDTEAFF. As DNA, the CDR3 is TGTGCCAGCAGCGTAGTCGACACTGAAGCTTTCTTT.

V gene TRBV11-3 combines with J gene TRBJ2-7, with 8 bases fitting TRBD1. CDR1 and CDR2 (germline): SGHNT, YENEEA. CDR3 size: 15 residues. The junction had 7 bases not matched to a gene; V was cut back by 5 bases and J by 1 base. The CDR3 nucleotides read TGTGCCAGCAGCCGGGGACAGGAAGGATCCTACGAGCAGTACTTC. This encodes CASSRGQEGSYEQYF.

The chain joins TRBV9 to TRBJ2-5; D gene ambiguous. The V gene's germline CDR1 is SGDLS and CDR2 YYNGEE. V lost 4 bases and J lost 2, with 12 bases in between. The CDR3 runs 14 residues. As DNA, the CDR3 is TGTGCCAGCAGCCCCCGGGCGGATCAAGAGACCCAGTACTTC. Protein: CASSPRADQETQYF. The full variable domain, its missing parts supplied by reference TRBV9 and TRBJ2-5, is DSGVTQTPKHLITATGQRVTLRCSPRSGDLSVYWYQQSLDQGLQFLIQYYNGEERAKGNILERFSAQQFPDLHSELNLSSLELGDSALYFCASSPRADQETQYFGPGTRLLVL.

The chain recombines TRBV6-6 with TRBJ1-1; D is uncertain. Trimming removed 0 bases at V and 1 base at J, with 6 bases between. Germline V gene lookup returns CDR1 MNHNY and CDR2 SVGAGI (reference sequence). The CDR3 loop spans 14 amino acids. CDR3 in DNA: TGTGCCAGCAGTTACTCTGGGGAGAACACTGAAGCTTTCTTT. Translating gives CASSYSGENTEAFF.

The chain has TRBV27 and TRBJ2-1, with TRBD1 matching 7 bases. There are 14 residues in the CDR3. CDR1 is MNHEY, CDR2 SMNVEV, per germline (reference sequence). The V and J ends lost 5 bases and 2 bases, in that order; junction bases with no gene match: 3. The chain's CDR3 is CASSRQGAYNEQFF. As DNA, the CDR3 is TGTGCCAGCAGTCGACAGGGCGCCTACAATGAGCAGTTCTTC.

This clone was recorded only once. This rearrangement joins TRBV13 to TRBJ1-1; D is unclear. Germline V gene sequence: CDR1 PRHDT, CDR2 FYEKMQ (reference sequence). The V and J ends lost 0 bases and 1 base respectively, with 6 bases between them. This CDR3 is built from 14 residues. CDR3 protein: CASSLGAQNTEAFF. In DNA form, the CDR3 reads TGTGCCAGCAGCTTAGGGGCCCAGAACACTGAAGCTTTCTTT.

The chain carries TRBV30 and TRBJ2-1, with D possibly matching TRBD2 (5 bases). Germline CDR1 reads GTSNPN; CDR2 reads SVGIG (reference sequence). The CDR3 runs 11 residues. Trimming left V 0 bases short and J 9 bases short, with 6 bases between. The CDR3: CAWSVLGEQFF. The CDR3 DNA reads TGTGCCTGGAGTGTACTAGGTGAGCAGTTCTTC.

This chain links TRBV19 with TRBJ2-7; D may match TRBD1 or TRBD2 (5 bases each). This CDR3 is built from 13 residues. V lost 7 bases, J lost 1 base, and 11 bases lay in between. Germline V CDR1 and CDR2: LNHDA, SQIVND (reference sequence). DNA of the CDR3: TGTGCCAGTATGGCCAGGGAGTCCTACGAGCAGTACTTC. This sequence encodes CASMARESYEQYF.

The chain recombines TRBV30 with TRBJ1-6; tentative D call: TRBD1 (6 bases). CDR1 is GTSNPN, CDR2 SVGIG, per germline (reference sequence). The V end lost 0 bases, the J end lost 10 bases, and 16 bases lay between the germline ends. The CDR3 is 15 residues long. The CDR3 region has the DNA TGTGCCTGGAGTGTATTGGGGGGCGCGGGCTCACCCCTCCACTTT. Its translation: CAWSVLGGAGSPLHF.